The T cell receptor (beta chain) under discussion was sequenced for a study of blood T cell repertoires in COVID-19. Across the study: T cells, B-cell-depleted T cells, or PBMCs provided the cDNA or gDNA that served as material.

Germline V gene data show CDR1 as SEHNR and CDR2 as FQNEAQ (reference sequence). Deletions cut 8 bases from V and 0 bases from J, with 10 bases between. This CDR3 is built from 14 residues. Authors' analysis steps: Amplification with reference gene primers provided the estimates of nucleated cell counts. The data were produced by immunoSEQ multiplex PCR, yet TCRdb's version contains in-frame clones alone and is incomplete. V and J calls and clone size are given by that table; D and trimming were obtained from the DNA. Found here are about 47,000 clones, approximately 86% of them singletons; the top ten hold roughly 3%.

This clonotype originated in a man aged 50 or older with active COVID-19. J is TRBJ2-2 and V is TRBV7-9, with D tentatively TRBD2 (6 bases). The sample consisted of peripheral blood. CDR3 sequence: CASRGRPNTGELFF. CDR3 nucleotide sequence: TGTGCCAGCCGGGGGAGGCCGAACACCGGGGAGCTGTTTTTT. Combining the CDR3 with reference TRBV7-9 and TRBJ2-2 gives the whole variable domain DTGVSQNPRHKITKRGQNVTFRCDPISEHNRLYWYRQTLGQGPEFLTYFQNEAQLEKSRLLSDRFSAERPKGSFSTLEIQRTEQGDSAMYLCASRGRPNTGELFFGEGSRLTVL.